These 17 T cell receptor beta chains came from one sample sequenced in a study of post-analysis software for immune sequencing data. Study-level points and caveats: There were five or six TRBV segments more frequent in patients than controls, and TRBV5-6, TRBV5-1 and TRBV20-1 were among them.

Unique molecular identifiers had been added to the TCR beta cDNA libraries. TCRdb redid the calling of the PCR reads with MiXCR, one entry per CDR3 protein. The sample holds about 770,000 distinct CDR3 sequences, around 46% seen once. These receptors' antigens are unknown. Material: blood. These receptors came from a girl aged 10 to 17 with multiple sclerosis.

The CDR3 coding sequence is TGCGCCAGCAGCCAACAGGGAACTGAAGCTTTCTTT. Translation gives CASSQQGTEAFF. The chain uses TRBV4-1 and TRBJ1-1, with a weak D call TRBD1 (5 bases). Looked up from germline, CDR1 is MGHRA and CDR2 is YSYEKL. V was pared by 2 bases and J by 5 bases, with 6 bases between. The CDR3 contains 12 residues.

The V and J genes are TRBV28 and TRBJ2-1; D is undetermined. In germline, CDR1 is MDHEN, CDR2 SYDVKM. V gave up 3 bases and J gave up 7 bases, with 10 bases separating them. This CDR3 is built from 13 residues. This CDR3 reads CASSFFHLNEQFF. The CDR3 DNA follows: TGTGCCAGCAGTTTTTTCCACCTTAATGAGCAGTTCTTC.

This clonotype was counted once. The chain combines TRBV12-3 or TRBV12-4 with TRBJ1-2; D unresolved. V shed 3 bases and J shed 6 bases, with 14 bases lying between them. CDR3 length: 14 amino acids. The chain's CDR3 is CASSFVVTGNGYTF. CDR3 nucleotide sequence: TGTGCCAGCAGTTTTGTCGTAACGGGGAATGGCTACACCTTC.

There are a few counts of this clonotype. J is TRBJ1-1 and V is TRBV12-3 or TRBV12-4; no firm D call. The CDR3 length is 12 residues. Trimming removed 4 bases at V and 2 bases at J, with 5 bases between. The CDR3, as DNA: TGTGCCAGCAGTTACTTAAACACTGAAGCTTTCTTT. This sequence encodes CASSYLNTEAFF.

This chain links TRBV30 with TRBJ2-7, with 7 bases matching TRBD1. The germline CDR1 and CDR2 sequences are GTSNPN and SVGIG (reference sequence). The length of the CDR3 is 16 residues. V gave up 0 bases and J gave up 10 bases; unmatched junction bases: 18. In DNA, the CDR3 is TGTGCCTGGAGTGTAGGGGGCGGGTCAACCGCCGAGACCCAGTACGTC. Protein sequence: CAWSVGGGSTAETQYV.

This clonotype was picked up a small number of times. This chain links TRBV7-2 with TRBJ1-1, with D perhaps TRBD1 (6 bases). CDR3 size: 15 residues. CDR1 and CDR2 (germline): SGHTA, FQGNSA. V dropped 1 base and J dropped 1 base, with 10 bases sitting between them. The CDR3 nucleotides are TGTGCCAGCAGCTTAGAGGCCAGGGGGAACACTGAAGCTTTCTTT. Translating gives CASSLEARGNTEAFF. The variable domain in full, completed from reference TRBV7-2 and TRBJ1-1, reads GAGVSQSPSNKVTEKGKDVELRCDPISGHTALYWYRQSLGQGLEFLIYFQGNSAPDKSGLPSDRFSAERTGGSVSTLTIQRTQQEDSAVYLCASSLEARGNTEAFFGQGTRLTVV.

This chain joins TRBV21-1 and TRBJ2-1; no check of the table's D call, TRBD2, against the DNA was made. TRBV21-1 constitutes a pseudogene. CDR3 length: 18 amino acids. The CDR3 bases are TGTGCCAGCAGCAAAGCCGTGACTAGCGGGAGGGCCCCCAATGAGCAGTTCTTC. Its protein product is CASSKAVTSGRAPNEQFF.

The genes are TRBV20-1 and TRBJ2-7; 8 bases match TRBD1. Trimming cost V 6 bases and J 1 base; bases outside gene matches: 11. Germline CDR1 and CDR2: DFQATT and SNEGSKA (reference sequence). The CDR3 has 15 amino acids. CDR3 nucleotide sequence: TGCAGTGCCCCCCGAGCGTGGACAGGGTCCTACGAGCAGTACTTC. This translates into CSAPRAWTGSYEQYF.

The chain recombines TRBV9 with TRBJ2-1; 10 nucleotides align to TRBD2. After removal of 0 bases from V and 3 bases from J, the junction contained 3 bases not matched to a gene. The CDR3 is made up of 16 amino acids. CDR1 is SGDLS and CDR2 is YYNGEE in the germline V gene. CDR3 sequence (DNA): TGTGCCAGCAGCGTAGAGTCTAGCGGGGGCTACAATGAGCAGTTCTTC. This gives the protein CASSVESSGGYNEQFF.

DNA of the CDR3: TGCAGTGTTCGCTCACTAGCGGGAGGAGATAACAATGAGCAGTTCTTC. Residues: CSVRSLAGGDNNEQFF. This chain links TRBV20-1 with TRBJ2-1; 12 nucleotides align to TRBD2. The CDR3 sequence is 16 residues long. Germline V lookup: CDR1 DFQATT, CDR2 SNEGSKA (reference sequence). With V trimmed by 7 bases and J by 5 bases, 12 bases remained unmatched.

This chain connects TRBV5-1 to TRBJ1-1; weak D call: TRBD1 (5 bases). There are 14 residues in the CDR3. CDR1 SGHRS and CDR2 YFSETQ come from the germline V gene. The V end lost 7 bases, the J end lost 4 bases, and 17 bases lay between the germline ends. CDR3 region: CASANGDPGTEAFF. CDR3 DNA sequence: TGCGCCAGCGCCAATGGGGACCCGGGCACTGAAGCTTTCTTT.

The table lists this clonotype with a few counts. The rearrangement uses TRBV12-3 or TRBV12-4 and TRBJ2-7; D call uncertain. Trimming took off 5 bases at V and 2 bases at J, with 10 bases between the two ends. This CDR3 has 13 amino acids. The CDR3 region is CASSPDGPYEQYF. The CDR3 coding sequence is TGTGCCAGCAGTCCGGACGGTCCCTACGAGCAGTACTTC.

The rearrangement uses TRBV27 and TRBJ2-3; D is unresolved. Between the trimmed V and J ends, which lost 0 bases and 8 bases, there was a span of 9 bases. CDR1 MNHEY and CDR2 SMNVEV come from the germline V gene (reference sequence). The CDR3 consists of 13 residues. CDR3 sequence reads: CASSLSRLGTQYF. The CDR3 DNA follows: TGTGCCAGCAGTTTATCGCGTCTAGGTACGCAGTATTTT.

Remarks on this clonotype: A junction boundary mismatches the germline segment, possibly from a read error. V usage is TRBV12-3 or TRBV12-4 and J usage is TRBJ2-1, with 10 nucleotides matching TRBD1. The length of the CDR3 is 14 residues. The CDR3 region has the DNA TGTGTCAGCAGTCGACAGGGGGCGGGCAATGAGCAGTTCTTC. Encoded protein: CVSSRQGAGNEQFF.

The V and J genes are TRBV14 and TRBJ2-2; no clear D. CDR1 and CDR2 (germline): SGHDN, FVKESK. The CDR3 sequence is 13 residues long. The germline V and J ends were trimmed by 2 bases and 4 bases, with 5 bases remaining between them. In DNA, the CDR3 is TGTGCCAGCAGCCAAAGGCGCACCGGGGAGCTGTTTTTT. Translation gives CASSQRRTGELFF. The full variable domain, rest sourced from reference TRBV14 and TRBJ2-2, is EAGVTQFPSHSVIEKGQTVTLRCDPISGHDNLYWYRRVMGKEIKFLLHFVKESKQDESGMPNNRFLAERTGGTYSTLKVQPAELEDSGVYFCASSQRRTGELFFGEGSRLTVL.

Written as DNA, the CDR3 is TGCAGTGCTACCGGCTTAGCGGGACAGGTTGGGGAGACCCAGTACTTC. It specifies CSATGLAGQVGETQYF. This chain connects TRBV20-1 to TRBJ2-5, with D perhaps given as TRBD1 or TRBD2 (8 bases each). Germline CDR1 reads DFQATT; CDR2 reads SNEGSKA (reference sequence). The CDR3 extends over 16 amino acids. Deletions cut 4 bases from V and 5 bases from J, with 23 bases between.

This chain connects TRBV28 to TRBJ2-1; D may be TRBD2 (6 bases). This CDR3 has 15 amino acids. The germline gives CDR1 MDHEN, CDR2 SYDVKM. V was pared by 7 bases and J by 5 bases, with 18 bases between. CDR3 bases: TGTGCCAGCACCATTAGCGGAATGGGACACAATGAGCAGTTCTTC. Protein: CASTISGMGHNEQFF. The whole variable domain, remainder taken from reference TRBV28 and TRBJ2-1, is DVKVTQSSRYLVKRTGEKVFLECVQDMDHENMFWYRQDPGLGLRLIYFSYDVKMKEKGDIPEGYSVSREKKERFSLILESASTNQTSMYLCASTISGMGHNEQFFGPGTRLTVL.